The next 21 T cell receptor beta chains were all read from a single sample in a study of Ad26.COV2.S vaccination and SARS-CoV-2 variants. Indicated treatment: approximately 18 received Ad26.COV2.S at low or high dose, single or two shots; several received placebo; per-sample allocation not given. Samples came from day 63 after the first vaccine or placebo injection. Method: immunoSEQ multiplex PCR; TCRdb's copy keeps in-frame clones and lacks some. This table holds 380,000 or so clones, about 83% found once. This sample comprised peripheral blood, obtained in a trial of Ad26.COV2.S vaccine versus placebo. These TCRs come from a person aged 18-65 years who received the Ad26.COV2.S COVID-19 vaccine or a placebo.

J is TRBJ2-1 and V is TRBV6-1; D not resolved. Germline-derived CDR1 and CDR2 are MNHNS and SASEGT. The CDR3 spans 11 residues. Deletions cut 3 bases from V and 7 bases from J, with 4 bases between. CDR3 sequence: CASSEVNEQFF. Written as DNA, the CDR3 is TGTGCCAGCAGTGAGGTTAATGAGCAGTTCTTC.

The chain is built from TRBV2 and TRBJ2-5, with a possible D match to TRBD2 (6 bases). V gave up 4 bases and J gave up 1 base, with 10 bases separating them. Germline assignment: CDR1 SNHLY and CDR2 FYNNEI. This CDR3 spans 14 amino acids. The CDR3 nucleotides are TGTGCCAGCAGTGGGCTAGCGAGCCAAGAGACCCAGTACTTC. This codes for CASSGLASQETQYF.

The chain couples TRBV19 to TRBJ1-3, with D uncertain. This CDR3 is built from 12 residues. V lost 1 base to trimming and J lost 9 bases, with 7 bases between them. Germline loops: CDR1 LNHDA, CDR2 SQIVND (reference sequence). CDR3: CASSIGRGTIYF. CDR3 coding DNA: TGTGCCAGTAGTATAGGTAGAGGCACCATATATTTT.

The chain is built from TRBV19 and TRBJ1-1; D not certain. This CDR3 is 11 amino acids long. Germline V gives CDR1 LNHDA, CDR2 SQIVND (reference sequence). Between the trimmed V and J ends, which lost 9 bases and 7 bases, there was a span of 12 bases. The CDR3 DNA sequence: TGTGCCAGCACGGACGGGGATGAAGCTTTCTTT. Its protein is CASTDGDEAFF.

This clone appeared a few times. This chain links TRBV6-6 with TRBJ1-5; D remains unclear. The CDR3 has 13 amino acids. Per the germline V gene, CDR1 is MNHNY and CDR2 is SVGAGI (reference sequence). The V and J ends lost 4 bases and 7 bases respectively, with 11 bases between them. In DNA, the CDR3 is TGTGCCAGCAGTTCCGCAAATGGGCAGCCCCAGCATTTT. Protein sequence: CASSSANGQPQHF.

V usage is TRBV5-6 and J usage is TRBJ2-1, with TRBD2 matching over 9 bases. The germline V gene encodes CDR1 SGHDT and CDR2 YYEEEE. The V segment lost 4 bases and the J segment 6 bases; nucleotides outside the gene matches: 8. The CDR3 has 15 residues. The CDR3 is CASSPLAGGVNEQFF. The CDR3 bases are TGTGCCAGCAGCCCGTTGGCGGGAGGGGTCAATGAGCAGTTCTTC.

V gene TRBV12-3 or TRBV12-4 combines with J gene TRBJ2-3; the D call may be TRBD1 or TRBD2 (5 bases each). CDR3 length: 13 residues. V lost 5 bases and J 7 bases, leaving 13 bases between the germline ends. In nucleotides, the CDR3 is TGTGCCAGCAGTCTCCTCGAGGGGAATACGCAGTATTTT. Translating gives CASSLLEGNTQYF.

The genes are TRBV5-1 and TRBJ1-2; D unresolved. V lost 0 bases to trimming and J lost 8 bases, with 11 bases between them. CDR3 length: 13 residues. Germline V gene lookup returns CDR1 SGHRS and CDR2 YFSETQ. CDR3 sequence reads: CASSLDLGLGYTF. The CDR3 region has the DNA TGCGCCAGCAGCTTGGACCTAGGACTGGGCTACACCTTC.

This clone appeared a few times. This rearrangement joins TRBV7-9 to TRBJ1-5, with D perhaps TRBD1 (6 bases). This CDR3 is built from 17 residues. The germline CDR1 and CDR2 sequences are SEHNR and FQNEAQ (reference sequence). V dropped 5 bases and J dropped 4 bases, with 21 bases sitting between them. The CDR3 region has the DNA TGTGCCAGCAGCGCAATTTTGGGGGCCGGGAAAAATCAGCCCCAGCATTTT. Translation gives CASSAILGAGKNQPQHF.

The rearrangement links TRBV7-2 to TRBJ1-6, with D uncertain. CDR3 length equals 14 residues. V was shortened by 4 bases and J by 7 bases, with 11 bases between the two germline ends. CDR1 and CDR2 from the germline V gene are SGHTA and FQGNSA. CDR3 DNA sequence: TGTGCCAGCAGCTCCACGCTTTTAAATTCACCCCTCCACTTT. Its translation: CASSSTLLNSPLHF.

This clone appeared a few times. Different DNA sequences within this sample yield the same CDR3. This rearrangement joins TRBV6-2 or TRBV6-3 to TRBJ1-2; no firm D call. CDR1 and CDR2 (germline): MNHEY, SVGEGT. The CDR3 is 13 residues long. The V and J ends lost 2 bases and 1 base respectively, with 5 bases between them. This chain's CDR3 is CASSYRDNYGYTF. CDR3 DNA: TGTGCCAGCAGTTACAGGGATAACTATGGCTACACCTTC.

This clone occurred once. V and J are TRBV3-1 (or the pseudogene TRBV3-2) and TRBJ1-2; D perhaps matches TRBD1 (6 bases). CDR3 length: 15 residues. Germline V CDR1 and CDR2: LGHDT, YNNKEL (reference sequence). Trimming shortened V by 4 bases and J by 6 bases, and 18 bases separated the two germline ends. The CDR3 nucleotides are TGTGCCAGCAGCCGCCGAGGGGGTGCGGGTGATGGCTACACCTTC. Protein sequence: CASSRRGGAGDGYTF.

This chain uses TRBV29-1 with TRBJ1-2; 9 bases match TRBD1. The CDR3 sequence is 15 residues long. The junction had 16 bases not matched to a gene; V was cut back by 6 bases and J by 8 bases. Germline CDR1 is SQVTM and CDR2 is ANQGSEA. CDR3 residues: CSVHSIGQGKRGYTF. The CDR3 nucleotides read TGCAGCGTCCACTCTATTGGACAGGGGAAAAGGGGCTACACCTTC. Complete variable domain (other parts from reference TRBV29-1 and TRBJ1-2): SAVISQKPSRDICQRGTSLTIQCQVDSQVTMMFWYRQQPGQSLTLIATANQGSEATYESGFVIDKFPISRPNLTFSTLTVSNMSPEDSSIYLCSVHSIGQGKRGYTFGSGTRLTVV.

The rearrangement uses TRBV19 and TRBJ1-3; weak D call: TRBD1 (5 bases). Trimming took off 4 bases at V and 0 bases at J, with 13 bases between the two ends. Germline V lookup: CDR1 LNHDA, CDR2 SQIVND (reference sequence). This CDR3 comprises 16 residues. This CDR3 is CASSNRGVFSGNTIYF. Here the CDR3 DNA reads TGTGCCAGTAGTAATAGGGGCGTCTTCTCTGGAAACACCATATATTTT.

This clone appeared a single time. This chain connects TRBV19 to TRBJ1-5, with unresolved D. The CDR3 is 14 amino acids. V lost 0 bases and J 5 bases, leaving 8 bases between the germline ends. Germline V gene lookup returns CDR1 LNHDA and CDR2 SQIVND (reference sequence). The CDR3 loop reads CASSIDRPHQPQHF. In nucleotides, the CDR3 is TGTGCCAGTAGTATAGACAGGCCCCATCAGCCCCAGCATTTT.

The chain is built from TRBV6-4 and TRBJ1-6; TRBD1 is a possible D gene (5 bases). Trimming took 6 bases from V and 7 from J, leaving 13 bases between them. Germline V gene sequence: CDR1 MRHNA, CDR2 SNTAGT. The CDR3 has 14 amino acids. CDR3 in DNA: TGTGCCAGCAGGGCCGGGGCAGGAAATTCACCCCTCCACTTT. Its protein is CASRAGAGNSPLHF.

The chain is built from TRBV28 and TRBJ1-1; D call uncertain. V lost 3 bases and J 0 bases, leaving 11 bases between the germline ends. In germline, CDR1 is MDHEN, CDR2 SYDVKM. The CDR3 is 15 residues long. In nucleotides, the CDR3 is TGTGCCAGCAGTTTTCAGAACCTGATGAACACTGAAGCTTTCTTT. Amino acids: CASSFQNLMNTEAFF.

J is TRBJ2-7 and V is TRBV6-5, with D perhaps TRBD2 (5 bases). Germline loops: CDR1 MNHEY, CDR2 SVGAGI. V was pared by 7 bases and J by 2 bases, with 12 bases between. This CDR3 spans 13 amino acids. The CDR3 DNA follows: TGTGCCAGCACCAATACTAGTCCCTACGAGCAGTACTTC. This gives the protein CASTNTSPYEQYF.

The chain has TRBV28 and TRBJ2-3; tentatively, D is TRBD1 (5 bases). The CDR3 extends over 14 amino acids. Germline V CDR1 and CDR2: MDHEN, SYDVKM. V was trimmed by 5 bases and J by 0 bases, leaving 9 bases between them. The CDR3 reads CASSPGSSTDTQYF. CDR3 bases: TGTGCCAGCAGTCCAGGGTCTAGCACAGATACGCAGTATTTT.

The rearrangement joins TRBV4-1 to TRBJ1-3; weak D call: TRBD1 (6 bases). V gave up 5 bases and J gave up 4 bases, with 18 bases separating them. CDR1 and CDR2 (germline): MGHRA, YSYEKL. The CDR3 totals 16 residues. The CDR3 DNA is TGCGCCAGCAGCTTTCACCAAGCACAGGGAGGAAACACCATATATTTT. Translating gives CASSFHQAQGGNTIYF.

The chain employs TRBV6-6 and TRBJ2-1; TRBD2 aligns across 10 bases. With 7 bases clipped from V and 1 base from J, the junction kept 4 bases outside the gene matches. This CDR3 has 15 residues. Germline assignment: CDR1 MNHNY and CDR2 SVGAGI (reference sequence). The DNA for the CDR3 is TGTGCCAGCAACCCGACTAGCGGGTCCTACAATGAGCAGTTCTTC. This translates into CASNPTSGSYNEQFF.